Below are 21 T cell receptor beta chains sequenced from a single sample in a study of glioma-infiltrating T cells. Amplification of TCR alpha and beta CDR3 regions from RNA used iRepertoire nested multiplex PCR. One entry per CDR3 protein, called by TCRdb with MiXCR from the multiplex PCR reads. The sample has about 89,000 distinct CDR3 sequences; about 23% are singletons. The sequenced sample consisted of glioma tissue, nonneoplastic brain tissue, or PBMCs (not recorded which). The receptors come from a human donor with low-grade glioma or glioblastoma, undergoing nonglioma brain surgery, or in good health (not recorded which).

About this clonotype: This may be a read error, as it is one base from a much larger clone. The conserved closing phenylalanine or tryptophan is absent in this CDR3, likely reflecting a read error. The V call is TRBV7-9, the J call TRBJ2-5; tentatively, D is TRBD1 or TRBD2 (5 bases each). The V end was cut by 3 bases, the J end by 4 bases, with 9 bases between. CDR1 SEHNR and CDR2 FQNEAQ come from the germline V gene (reference sequence). The CDR3 has 13 residues. The CDR3 here is CASSLGRIETQYL. As DNA, the CDR3 is TGTGCCAGCAGCTTGGGACGCATAGAGACCCAGTACTTA.

This clonotype was found many times. The V call is TRBV20-1, the J call TRBJ2-1; 14 bases are shared with TRBD2. The germline V gene has CDR1 DFQATT and CDR2 SNEGSKA (reference sequence). CDR3 length equals 14 residues. Losses at the gene ends were 3 bases for V and 8 bases for J; bases not matched to a gene: 3. The CDR3 sequence: CSARGTSGSYEQFF. In DNA, the CDR3 is TGCAGTGCTAGGGGGACTAGCGGGAGCTATGAGCAGTTCTTC.

This clonotype was seen only a few times. The gene calls are TRBV19 and TRBJ2-3; 8 positions agree with TRBD2. After removal of 5 bases from V and 4 bases from J, the junction contained 5 bases not matched to a gene. Germline V CDR1 and CDR2: LNHDA, SQIVND (reference sequence). This CDR3 is built from 14 residues. As DNA, the CDR3 is TGTGCCAGTAGTCCGGGACTAGGTGCAGATACGCAGTATTTT. Translation gives CASSPGLGADTQYF.

This clonotype is classed as medium-sized. The chain couples TRBV20-1 to TRBJ2-1; 11 bases match TRBD2. This CDR3 has 15 amino acids. Germline trimming cut 5 bases from V and 2 bases from J; bases unmatched to any gene: 5. CDR1 is DFQATT and CDR2 is SNEGSKA in the germline V gene (reference sequence). The CDR3 protein is CSAPLAGGTYNEQFF. In nucleotides, the CDR3 is TGCAGTGCTCCTCTAGCGGGAGGAACCTACAATGAGCAGTTCTTC.

The sample holds many counts of this clonotype. The chain recombines TRBV2 with TRBJ1-6; the match to TRBD1 covers 8 bases. J gave up 0 bases and V 3 bases, and 1 base lay outside the gene matches. This CDR3 has 16 amino acids. The germline CDR1 and CDR2 sequences are SNHLY and FYNNEI. This chain's CDR3 is CASSDTGGSYNSPLHF. In DNA, the CDR3 is TGTGCCAGCAGTGACACAGGGGGCTCCTATAATTCACCCCTCCACTTT. The entire variable domain, with the rest obtained from reference TRBV2 and TRBJ1-6, is as follows: EPEVTQTPSHQVTQMGQEVILRCVPISNHLYFYWYRQILGQKVEFLVSFYNNEISEKSEIFDDQFSVERPDGSNFTLKIRSTKLEDSAMYFCASSDTGGSYNSPLHFGNGTRLTVT.

This clonotype was seen at least ten times. The genes are TRBV12-3 or TRBV12-4 and TRBJ1-1; D not resolved. Trimming took 5 bases from V and 0 from J, leaving 13 bases between them. CDR3 length equals 15 residues. CDR3 in amino acids: CASSPHFYMNTEAFF. The CDR3 nucleotides are TGTGCCAGCAGTCCCCACTTCTACATGAACACTGAAGCTTTCTTT.

With regard to this clonotype: An end of the junction differs from the germline gene, which may be a read error. V gene TRBV11-2 combines with J gene TRBJ2-3, with D hard to call. The V gene's germline CDR1 is SGHAT and CDR2 FQNNGV. The CDR3 is 12 residues long. This CDR3 is CSSSSPPGTQYF. In DNA form, the CDR3 reads TGTTCCAGCAGCTCACCCCCCGGTACGCAGTATTTT.

This clonotype came up a few times. CDR3 region: CASRTRSTDTQYF. Here the CDR3 DNA reads TGTGCCAGTAGGACTCGTAGCACAGATACGCAGTATTTT. The chain carries TRBV19 and TRBJ2-3; D not certain. The V and J ends lost 6 bases and 0 bases respectively, with 7 bases between them. The germline V gene has CDR1 LNHDA and CDR2 SQIVND (reference sequence). This CDR3 spans 13 amino acids.

This clonotype appeared a few times. V gene TRBV5-1 combines with J gene TRBJ2-3; no clear D. Germline V gene sequence: CDR1 SGHRS, CDR2 YFSETQ. The CDR3 runs 14 residues. The germline V and J ends were trimmed by 3 bases and 1 base, with 9 bases remaining between them. CDR3 nucleotide sequence: TGCGCCAGCAGCTCCTACGGTGGCACAGATACGCAGTATTTT. Translation gives CASSSYGGTDTQYF.

Note on this clonotype: A much more abundant neighbour one base away suggests this may be a read error. The J gene is TRBJ2-1, the V gene TRBV6-1; D is possibly TRBD2 (6 bases). Germline values: CDR1 MNHNS, CDR2 SASEGT. The CDR3 is 15 residues long. DNA of the CDR3: TGTGCCTGCACCCCTGTCGGCGGGGCCTACAATGGGCAGTTCTTC. The encoded protein is CACTPVGGAYNGQFF.

Notes on this clonotype: This may come from a read error, since a much larger clone is one base off. V usage is TRBV3-1 and J usage is TRBJ1-6; possible D gene TRBD1, 5 bases. The CDR3 contains 16 residues. Germline values: CDR1 LGHDT, CDR2 YNNKEL (reference sequence). CDR3 residues: CASSRLGQSQNSPIHF. The DNA of the CDR3 is TGTGCCAGCAGCCGATTGGGGCAGAGTCAGAATTCACCCATCCACTTT. Based on the CDR3 plus reference TRBV3-1 and TRBJ1-6, the full variable domain is DTAVSQTPKYLVTQMGNDKSIKCEQNLGHDTMYWYKQDSKKFLKIMFSYNNKELIINETVPNRFSPKSPDKAHLNLHINSLELGDSAVYFCASSRLGQSQNSPIHFGNGTRLTVT.

This clonotype was found many times. The chain is built from TRBV7-2 and TRBJ2-5; 13 positions agree with TRBD2. The trim removed 6 bases at V and 1 base at J, leaving 5 bases unmatched. The CDR3 has 16 amino acids. CDR1 SGHTA and CDR2 FQGNSA come from the germline V gene. CDR3 sequence (DNA): TGTGCCAGCAGACCCGGGACTAGCGGGGTCCAAGAGACCCAGTACTTC. Its protein is CASRPGTSGVQETQYF.

This clonotype was observed a few times. The chain recombines TRBV2 with TRBJ2-2, with TRBD1 as a possible D gene (5 bases). The germline CDR1 and CDR2 sequences are SNHLY and FYNNEI. CDR3 size: 19 residues. V was pared by 5 bases and J by 1 base, with 23 bases between. The CDR3 bases are TGTGCCAGCAGTCATAATAGGGCTAGGGGCCTTATGAACACCGGGGAGCTGTTTTTT. It translates to CASSHNRARGLMNTGELFF.

With regard to this clonotype: Since a much larger clone is just one base distant, this may be a read error. The rearrangement links TRBV19 to TRBJ2-1, with 8 bases fitting TRBD1. Germline CDR1 LNHDA, CDR2 SQIVND (reference sequence). This CDR3 has 15 amino acids. The trim removed 6 bases at V and 6 bases at J, leaving 10 bases unmatched. CDR3 DNA: TGTGCCAGTAGAATTGGGACAGGCGGGCGCAATGAGCAGTTCTTC. Protein product: CASRIGTGGRNEQFF.

Of note for this clonotype: One end of the junction varies from germline; a read error may be responsible. The chain employs TRBV20-1 and TRBJ2-7; D gene unclear. Per germline, CDR1 DFQATT and CDR2 SNEGSKA (reference sequence). The CDR3 totals 14 residues. The CDR3 sequence: CSAGDLYTSYEKYF. The CDR3 bases are TGCAGTGCTGGAGATCTGTACACATCCTACGAGAAGTACTTC.

This clonotype was observed at least ten times. The chain has TRBV27 and TRBJ2-1, with D tentatively TRBD1 (5 bases). CDR1 is MNHEY, CDR2 SMNVEV, per germline (reference sequence). Trimming took off 5 bases at V and 0 bases at J, with 11 bases between the two ends. The CDR3 contains 15 residues. The CDR3 DNA reads as TGTGCCAGCAGTAGAGACAGAAGCTCCTACAATGAGCAGTTCTTC. Protein: CASSRDRSSYNEQFF.

V usage is TRBV30 and J usage is TRBJ1-1, with D hard to call. This CDR3 is built from 13 residues. Germline CDR1 GTSNPN, CDR2 SVGIG (reference sequence). With 2 bases removed from V and 1 base from J, the gap between germline ends came to 8 bases. CDR3 in amino acids: CAWSIRANTEAFF. The CDR3 DNA sequence: TGTGCCTGGAGTATCCGAGCGAACACTGAAGCTTTCTTT.

The chain carries TRBV2 and TRBJ2-1; 7 positions agree with TRBD1. The length of the CDR3 is 13 residues. CDR1 and CDR2 from the germline V gene are SNHLY and FYNNEI. V gave up 8 bases and J gave up 8 bases; unmatched junction bases: 9. The CDR3 DNA follows: TGTGCCAGCTATAACAGGGGACCCCATGAGCAGTTCTTC. Its translation: CASYNRGPHEQFF.

This clonotype came up once. Possible read error: a much larger clone is one base away. The CDR3 region is CASSVGVRNERFF. The CDR3 nucleotides are TGCGCCAGCAGTGTCGGGGTCAGGAATGAGCGGTTCTTC. The V gene is TRBV10-1, the J gene TRBJ2-1; tentatively, D is TRBD2 (5 bases). The CDR3 extends over 13 amino acids. Germline loops: CDR1 WNHNN, CDR2 SYGVQD (reference sequence).

This clonotype was detected only a few times. The chain employs TRBV5-5 and TRBJ2-5; 9 positions agree with TRBD2. CDR1 and CDR2 (germline): SGHKS, YYEKEE (reference sequence). Unmatched junction bases numbered 3, after V lost 0 bases and J lost 3 bases. This CDR3 contains 15 residues. The CDR3 sequence is CASSLVSGREETQYF. Here the CDR3 DNA reads TGTGCCAGCAGCTTGGTTAGCGGGAGAGAAGAGACCCAGTACTTC. Complete variable domain (other parts from reference TRBV5-5 and TRBJ2-5): DAGVTQSPTHLIKTRGQQVTLRCSPISGHKSVSWYQQVLGQGPQFIFQYYEKEERGRGNFPDRFSARQFPNYSSELNVNALLLGDSALYLCASSLVSGREETQYFGPGTRLLVL.

About this clonotype: Sequence at one end of the junction differs from germline and may be a read error. V is TRBV19 and J is TRBJ1-2; the D gene is possibly TRBD1 (5 bases). This CDR3 has 16 residues. Germline-derived CDR1 and CDR2 are LNHDA and SQIVND (reference sequence). The CDR3 DNA follows: TGTGCCAGTAGCCACCCTCAACCGGGACCCAACTACGGCTACACCTTC. This translates into CASSHPQPGPNYGYTF.